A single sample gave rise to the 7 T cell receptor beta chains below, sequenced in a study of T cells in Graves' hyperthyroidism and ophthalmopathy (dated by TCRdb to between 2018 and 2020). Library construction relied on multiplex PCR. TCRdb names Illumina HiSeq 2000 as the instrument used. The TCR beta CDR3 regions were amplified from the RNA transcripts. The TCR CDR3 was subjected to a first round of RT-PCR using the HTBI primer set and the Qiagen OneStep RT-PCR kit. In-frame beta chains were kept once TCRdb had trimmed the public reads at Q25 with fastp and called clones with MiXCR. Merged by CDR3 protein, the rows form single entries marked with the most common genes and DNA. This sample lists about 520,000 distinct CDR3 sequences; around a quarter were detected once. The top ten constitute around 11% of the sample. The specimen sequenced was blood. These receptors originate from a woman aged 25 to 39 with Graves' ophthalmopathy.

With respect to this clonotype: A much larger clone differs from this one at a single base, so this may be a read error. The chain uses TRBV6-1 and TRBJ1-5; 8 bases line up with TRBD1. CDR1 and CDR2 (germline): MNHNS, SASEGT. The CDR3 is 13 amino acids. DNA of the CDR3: TGTGCCTGCAGCGTCGACAGGGGTCAGCCCCAGCATTTT. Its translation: CACSVDRGQPQHF.

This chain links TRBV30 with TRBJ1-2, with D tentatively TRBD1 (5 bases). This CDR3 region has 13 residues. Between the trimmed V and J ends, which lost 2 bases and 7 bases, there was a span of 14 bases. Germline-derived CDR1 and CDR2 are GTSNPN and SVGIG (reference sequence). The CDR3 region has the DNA TGTGCCTGGAGTCTGGTCAGGGAACGTGGCTACACCTTC. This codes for CAWSLVRERGYTF.

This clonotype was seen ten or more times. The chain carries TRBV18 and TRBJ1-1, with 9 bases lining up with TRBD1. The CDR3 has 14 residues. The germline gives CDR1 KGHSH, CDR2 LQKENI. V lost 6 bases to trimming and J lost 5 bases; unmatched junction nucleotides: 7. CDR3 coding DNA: TGTGCCAGCTCGCCTTTGACAGGGGGGACTGAAGCTTTCTTT. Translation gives CASSPLTGGTEAFF.

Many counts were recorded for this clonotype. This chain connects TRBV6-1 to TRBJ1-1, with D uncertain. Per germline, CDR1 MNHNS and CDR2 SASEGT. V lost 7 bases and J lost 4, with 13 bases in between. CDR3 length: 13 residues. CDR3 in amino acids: CASTQEWGTEAFF. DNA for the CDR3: TGTGCCAGCACTCAGGAATGGGGCACTGAAGCTTTCTTT.

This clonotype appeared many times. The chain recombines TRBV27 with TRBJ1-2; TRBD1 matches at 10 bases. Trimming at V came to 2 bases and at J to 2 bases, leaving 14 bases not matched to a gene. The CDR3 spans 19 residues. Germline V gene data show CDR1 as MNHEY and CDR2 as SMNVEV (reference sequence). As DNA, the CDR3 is TGTGCCAGCAGTTTAAAGGCTTGGGACAGGGGATTACCAAACTATGGCTACACCTTC. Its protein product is CASSLKAWDRGLPNYGYTF.

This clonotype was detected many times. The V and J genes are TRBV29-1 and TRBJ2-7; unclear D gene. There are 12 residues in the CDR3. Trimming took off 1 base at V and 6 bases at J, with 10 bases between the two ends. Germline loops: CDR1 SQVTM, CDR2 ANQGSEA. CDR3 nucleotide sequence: TGCAGCGTTGAAGCCCTTCCAGGCGAGCAGTACTTC. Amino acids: CSVEALPGEQYF.

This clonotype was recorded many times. The CDR3 sequence: CASSLPNWTYGYTF. The CDR3 DNA reads as TGTGCCAGCAGTTTACCAAATTGGACCTATGGCTACACCTTC. This rearrangement joins TRBV28 to TRBJ1-2, with D uncertain. Germline V gives CDR1 MDHEN, CDR2 SYDVKM. Trimming shortened V by 2 bases and J by 4 bases, and 11 bases separated the two germline ends. The CDR3 runs to 14 residues.